This record concerns one T cell receptor (beta chain) sequence. Sequencing used immunoSEQ multiplex PCR; TCRdb keeps in-frame clones, though not all of them. The sample includes more than 95,000 clones, approximately 86% of them seen just once. This entry is derived from a study of cytomegalovirus exposure and HLA in healthy donors. The germline CDR1 and CDR2 sequences are ENHRY and SYGVKD. CDR3 size: 16 residues. Trimming cost V 6 bases and J 0 bases, with 18 bases left between them. Sequencing was done on a sample of PBMCs. This clonotype was sampled from a young woman in good health and CMV-seropositive. The chain links TRBV10-3 to TRBJ2-7, with D perhaps TRBD2 (6 bases). The CDR3 loop is CAIRPQERRDSYEQYF. The CDR3 DNA reads as TGTGCCATCAGGCCTCAAGAGCGGAGGGACTCCTACGAGCAGTACTTC.